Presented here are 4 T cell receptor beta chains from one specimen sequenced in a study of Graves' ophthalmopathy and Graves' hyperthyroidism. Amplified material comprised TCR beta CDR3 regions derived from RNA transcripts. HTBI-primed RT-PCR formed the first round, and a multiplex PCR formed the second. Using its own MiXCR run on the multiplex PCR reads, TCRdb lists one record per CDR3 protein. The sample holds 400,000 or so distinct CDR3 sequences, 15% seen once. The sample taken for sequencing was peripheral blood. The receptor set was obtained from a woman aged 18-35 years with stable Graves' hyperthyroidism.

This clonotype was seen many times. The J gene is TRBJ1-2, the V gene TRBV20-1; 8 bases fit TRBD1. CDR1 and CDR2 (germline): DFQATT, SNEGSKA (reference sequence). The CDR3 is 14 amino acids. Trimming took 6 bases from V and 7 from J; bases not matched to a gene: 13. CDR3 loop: CSAGQGGFSGGYTF. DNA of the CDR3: TGCAGTGCCGGACAGGGTGGTTTTTCGGGTGGCTACACCTTC.

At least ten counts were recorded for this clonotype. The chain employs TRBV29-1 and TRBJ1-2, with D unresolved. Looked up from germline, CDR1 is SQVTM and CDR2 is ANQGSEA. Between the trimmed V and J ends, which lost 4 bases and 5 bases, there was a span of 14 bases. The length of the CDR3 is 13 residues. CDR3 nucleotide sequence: TGCAGCGTTGTTTGGGGTTTCGGGTATGGCTACACCTTC. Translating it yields CSVVWGFGYGYTF.

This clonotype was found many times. The CDR3 DNA is TGTGCCAGCAGCCCGAGACTAGCGGCCTACGAGCAGTACTTC. It translates to CASSPRLAAYEQYF. The chain joins TRBV7-2 to TRBJ2-7; TRBD2 matches 9 bases. V was pared by 5 bases and J by 2 bases, with 4 bases of the junction left unmatched. This CDR3 spans 14 amino acids. The germline V gene encodes CDR1 SGHTA and CDR2 FQGNSA.

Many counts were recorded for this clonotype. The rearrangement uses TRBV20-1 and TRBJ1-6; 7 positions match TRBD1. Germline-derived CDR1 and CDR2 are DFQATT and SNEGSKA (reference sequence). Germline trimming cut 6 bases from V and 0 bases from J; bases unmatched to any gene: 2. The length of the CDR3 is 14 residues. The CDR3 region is CSARQGSYNSPLHF. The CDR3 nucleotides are TGCAGTGCGAGACAGGGCTCCTATAATTCACCCCTCCACTTT.